The 32 T cell receptor beta chains below were found in one sample sequenced in a study of T cell responses to AZD1222 COVID-19 vaccine. Assay: immunoSEQ multiplex PCR; the TCRdb copy retains only in-frame clones and omits some. The table lists some 130,000 clones, approximately 85% of them singletons, with 18% in the top ten. Sequenced material: peripheral blood, taken on day 0 of MenACWY control vaccination. Every receptor here comes from an adult in good health.

V usage is TRBV28 and J usage is TRBJ2-7; D might be TRBD1 (6 bases). This CDR3 contains 12 residues. From germline, CDR1 is MDHEN and CDR2 SYDVKM. Between the trimmed V and J ends, which lost 2 bases and 6 bases, there was a span of 8 bases. The CDR3 coding sequence is TGTGCCAGCAGTTTAGAAGGGGGCGAGCAGTACTTC. Its protein is CASSLEGGEQYF.

CDR3 loop: CASSFKGAGSISGNTIYF. The CDR3 DNA is TGTGCCAGCAGCTTTAAGGGAGCAGGATCTATCTCTGGAAACACCATATATTTT. This chain uses TRBV3-1 (or the pseudogene TRBV3-2) with TRBJ1-3; D ambiguous. The CDR3 spans 18 residues. V lost 5 bases to trimming and J lost 0 bases, with 20 bases between them. CDR1 is LGHDT, CDR2 YNNKEL, per germline (reference sequence).

The chain carries TRBV28 and TRBJ2-7; perhaps D is TRBD1 or TRBD2 (6 bases each). Germline values: CDR1 MDHEN, CDR2 SYDVKM. V lost 3 bases, J lost 7 bases, and 16 bases lay in between. The CDR3 is 14 amino acids. This chain's CDR3 is CASSLTMRGGEQYF. As DNA, the CDR3 is TGTGCCAGCAGTTTGACGATGCGAGGGGGGGAGCAGTACTTC.

The chain employs TRBV10-3 and TRBJ2-5, with D possibly matching TRBD2 (5 bases). Germline V gene lookup returns CDR1 ENHRY and CDR2 SYGVKD. Trimming took off 5 bases at V and 5 bases at J, with 21 bases between the two ends. The CDR3 is 16 residues long. CDR3 in amino acids: CAISYLDTGEMETQYF. The CDR3, as DNA: TGTGCCATCAGTTACTTAGACACTGGGGAGATGGAGACCCAGTACTTC.

The V call is TRBV19, the J call TRBJ1-1; D is unclear. The CDR3 extends over 14 amino acids. Germline-derived CDR1 and CDR2 are LNHDA and SQIVND (reference sequence). Deletions cut 1 base from V and 8 bases from J, with 14 bases between. The CDR3 coding sequence is TGTGCCAGTAGTATAGCCCCCCAACTCTCAGAAGCTTTCTTT. Protein sequence: CASSIAPQLSEAFF.

The count of this clone is one. This chain joins TRBV28 and TRBJ1-2; no clear D. This CDR3 is 14 amino acids long. The V end was cut by 8 bases, the J end by 4 bases, with 17 bases between. CDR1 is MDHEN and CDR2 is SYDVKM in the germline V gene. The CDR3 loop reads CASLANRQLYGYTF. In DNA, the CDR3 is TGTGCCAGCTTGGCTAATAGACAACTCTATGGCTACACCTTC.

V usage is TRBV7-3 and J usage is TRBJ1-1; 7 bases match TRBD1. The CDR3 length is 12 residues. The V gene's germline CDR1 is SGHTA and CDR2 FQGTGA. Trimming cost V 5 bases and J 9 bases; bases outside gene matches: 6. The CDR3: CASSPPGQKAFF. The CDR3 coding sequence is TGTGCCAGCAGCCCTCCGGGACAGAAAGCTTTCTTT.

The chain uses TRBV25-1 and TRBJ2-5, with TRBD1 identical over 8 bases. The J segment lost 0 bases and the V segment lost 3 bases, leaving 12 bases of the junction unmatched. Looked up from germline, CDR1 is MGHDK and CDR2 is SYGVNS. The CDR3 is 18 residues long. CDR3 nucleotide sequence: TGTGCCAGCAGTGACTTGGGATCCGGGACAGGATACCAAGAGACCCAGTACTTC. Its protein product is CASSDLGSGTGYQETQYF.

The genes are TRBV5-1 and TRBJ2-7; 15 bases fit TRBD2. Per the germline V gene, CDR1 is SGHRS and CDR2 is YFSETQ. Losses at the gene ends were 4 bases for V and 2 bases for J; bases not matched to a gene: 4. The CDR3 extends over 16 amino acids. The CDR3 nucleotides are TGCGCCAGCAGCGCTGGACTAGCGGGAGGGACCTACGAGCAGTACTTC. Translated, it gives CASSAGLAGGTYEQYF.

The V call is TRBV3-1 (or the pseudogene TRBV3-2), the J call TRBJ2-2; D remains ambiguous. The CDR3 covers 13 residues. V was cut by 1 base and J by 6 bases, with 6 bases left in between. The V gene's germline CDR1 is LGHDT and CDR2 YNNKEL (reference sequence). CDR3 sequence: CASSQVGAGELFF. CDR3 sequence (DNA): TGTGCCAGCAGCCAAGTGGGTGCCGGGGAGCTGTTTTTT.

This sequence joins TRBV28 and TRBJ1-2; D unclear. The CDR3 runs to 15 residues. Between the trimmed V and J ends, which lost 6 bases and 0 bases, there was a span of 14 bases. Germline V lookup: CDR1 MDHEN, CDR2 SYDVKM. The CDR3 here is CASSPGQVANYGYTF. CDR3 sequence (DNA): TGTGCCAGCAGCCCTGGGCAGGTAGCTAACTATGGCTACACCTTC.

The V call is TRBV28, the J call TRBJ2-7; 14 positions agree with TRBD2. V lost 6 bases and J lost 4; bases outside the gene matches: 5. CDR3 length: 15 residues. Germline loops: CDR1 MDHEN, CDR2 SYDVKM. CDR3 bases: TGTGCCAGCAGCGGGACTAGCGGGAGAATTTACGAGCAGTACTTC. This sequence encodes CASSGTSGRIYEQYF.

This clone has a single count. The rearrangement links TRBV30 to TRBJ2-1; possible D gene TRBD2, 5 bases. This CDR3 comprises 14 residues. Trimming took off 4 bases at V and 5 bases at J, with 15 bases between the two ends. The germline CDR1 and CDR2 sequences are GTSNPN and SVGIG (reference sequence). The chain's CDR3 is CAWTWGASDNEQFF. CDR3 nucleotide sequence: TGTGCCTGGACCTGGGGAGCTTCAGACAATGAGCAGTTCTTC.

The V gene is TRBV7-9, the J gene TRBJ1-2; the D gene is possibly TRBD1 (6 bases). CDR3 length: 14 amino acids. V gave up 8 bases and J gave up 4 bases, with 17 bases separating them. CDR1 is SEHNR and CDR2 is FQNEAQ in the germline V gene (reference sequence). The CDR3 loop is CASADSDSIYGYTF. As DNA, the CDR3 is TGTGCCAGCGCTGACTCGGACAGCATCTATGGCTACACCTTC.

This chain connects TRBV12-1 to TRBJ2-3; the table assigns TRBD1, which was not confirmed against the DNA. TRBV12-1 is noted as a pseudogene. The CDR3 loop spans 18 amino acids. The CDR3 protein is CASSSLSLDRGRTDTQYF. The CDR3 DNA is TGTGCCAGCAGCTCCCTCAGCCTGGACAGGGGGCGGACAGATACGCAGTATTTT.

The chain links TRBV29-1 to TRBJ1-2; D ambiguous. Trimming left V 4 bases short and J 4 bases short, with 7 bases between. The CDR3 is 11 residues long. CDR1 and CDR2 from the germline V gene are SQVTM and ANQGSEA. CDR3 bases: TGCAGCGTTGGACGGAGCTATGGCTACACCTTC. This translates into CSVGRSYGYTF.

This chain joins TRBV4-1 and TRBJ1-4, with D maybe TRBD1 (6 bases). CDR3 length equals 15 residues. V was pared by 4 bases and J by 5 bases, with 14 bases between. From germline, CDR1 is MGHRA and CDR2 YSYEKL. The CDR3, as DNA: TGCGCCAGCAGCCTAAGGCAGGGGAGGAATGAAAAACTGTTTTTT. Its protein is CASSLRQGRNEKLFF.

The genes are TRBV29-1 and TRBJ2-7, with 7 bases fitting TRBD1. Germline V lookup: CDR1 SQVTM, CDR2 ANQGSEA. The CDR3 covers 15 residues. V was clipped by 1 base and J by 2 bases; unmatched bases: 8. CDR3 sequence: CSVEGRTGTAYEQYF. The CDR3, as DNA: TGCAGCGTTGAAGGACGAACCGGGACAGCCTACGAGCAGTACTTC.

This chain joins TRBV2 and TRBJ1-1, with D unclear. Per the germline V gene, CDR1 is SNHLY and CDR2 is FYNNEI. The V gene lost 0 bases and the J gene lost 4 bases, with 12 bases spanning the gap. This CDR3 has 15 residues. The CDR3 loop reads CASSEAHPGLTEAFF. The CDR3 bases are TGTGCCAGCAGTGAAGCGCATCCGGGCCTCACTGAAGCTTTCTTT.

The chain joins TRBV27 to TRBJ1-5, with no clear D. The CDR3 contains 13 residues. With 9 bases removed from V and 3 bases from J, the gap between germline ends came to 12 bases. CDR1 is MNHEY and CDR2 is SMNVEV in the germline V gene (reference sequence). CDR3 sequence (DNA): TGTGCCAGTACTAAGGGCTTCAATCAGCCCCAGCATTTT. This encodes CASTKGFNQPQHF.

A single count supports this clone. J is TRBJ2-7 and V is TRBV4-2, with D possibly TRBD2 on 7 matching bases. V lost 1 base and J 6 bases, leaving 28 bases between the germline ends. This CDR3 contains 19 residues. Germline CDR1 LGHNA, CDR2 YNFKEQ. The CDR3 is CASSQAGGRRIFSRGEQYF. CDR3 DNA sequence: TGTGCCAGCAGCCAAGCGGGGGGCCGGCGAATCTTTTCACGGGGCGAGCAGTACTTC.

The chain has TRBV30 and TRBJ2-3; D is ambiguous. This CDR3 region has 12 residues. V was cut by 5 bases and J by 2 bases, with 8 bases left in between. Germline V gene lookup returns CDR1 GTSNPN and CDR2 SVGIG (reference sequence). CDR3 region: CAWGRTTDTQYF. CDR3 sequence (DNA): TGTGCCTGGGGTAGAACCACAGATACGCAGTATTTT.

The rearrangement uses TRBV7-2 and TRBJ2-7, with TRBD2 as a possible D gene (7 bases). Germline CDR1 reads SGHTA; CDR2 reads FQGNSA. V lost 4 bases and J lost 6, with 13 bases in between. This CDR3 has 13 residues. CDR3 bases: TGTGCCAGCAGCTGGGGGGGGGCTATCGAGCAGTACTTC. Translation gives CASSWGGAIEQYF.

The chain joins TRBV19 to TRBJ2-5, with TRBD2 matching 8 bases. V lost 5 bases and J lost 7; bases outside the gene matches: 12. Germline V CDR1 and CDR2: LNHDA, SQIVND (reference sequence). This CDR3 has 15 amino acids. The DNA of the CDR3 is TGTGCCAGTAGTTCGGGGGGGCCCGCAACAGGGACCCAGTACTTC. Its protein product is CASSSGGPATGTQYF.

In its sample, this clone was seen once. The genes are TRBV2 and TRBJ2-1, with D maybe TRBD2 (6 bases). The CDR3 runs to 12 residues. Germline loops: CDR1 SNHLY, CDR2 FYNNEI. Trimming removed 7 bases from V and 9 bases from J, with 13 bases in between. Here the CDR3 DNA reads TGTGCCAGCATGGGGGGAAGGACTGAGCAGTTCTTC. It translates to CASMGGRTEQFF.

The CDR3 spells CASSEIAGLLSTDTQYF. CDR3 DNA: TGTGCCAGCAGTGAAATAGCGGGGCTTCTTAGCACAGATACGCAGTATTTT. The chain joins TRBV2 to TRBJ2-3; 8 positions agree with TRBD2. Germline trimming cut 2 bases from V and 0 bases from J; bases unmatched to any gene: 7. Germline loops: CDR1 SNHLY, CDR2 FYNNEI. The CDR3 covers 17 residues.

This rearrangement joins TRBV24-1 to TRBJ1-4; no firm D call. The germline V gene encodes CDR1 KGHDR and CDR2 SFDVKD. V lost 4 bases to trimming and J lost 8 bases, with 7 bases between them. This CDR3 contains 12 residues. The CDR3 nucleotides are TGTGCCACCAGTGACCCCGGGGAAAAACTGTTTTTT. Its translation is CATSDPGEKLFF.

This clone was seen a single time. The chain couples TRBV10-2 to TRBJ2-1; 8 nucleotides match TRBD2. The germline CDR1 and CDR2 sequences are WSHSY and SAAADI. The CDR3 runs 15 residues. Trimming removed 2 bases from V and 4 bases from J; junction bases left unmatched: 4. The CDR3 region has the DNA TGCGCCAGCAGTGAGCGAGCGGGAGCTTACAATGAGCAGTTCTTC. Protein sequence: CASSERAGAYNEQFF.

The chain is built from TRBV24-1 and TRBJ2-2; D not certain. V was cut by 1 base and J by 4 bases, with 12 bases left in between. Per germline, CDR1 KGHDR and CDR2 SFDVKD. This CDR3 is 16 amino acids long. The DNA of the CDR3 is TGTGCCACCAGTGATTTTGAAAGGGCTGGCACCGGGGAGCTGTTTTTT. It is translated as CATSDFERAGTGELFF.

The V call is TRBV6-5, the J call TRBJ2-7; D unresolved. The germline V and J ends were trimmed by 0 bases and 3 bases, with 12 bases remaining between them. Germline V lookup: CDR1 MNHEY, CDR2 SVGAGI. This CDR3 is built from 15 residues. CDR3 coding DNA: TGTGCCAGCAGTTACTCGATTATCGGCGGCTACGAGCAGTACTTC. Translating it yields CASSYSIIGGYEQYF.

The chain links TRBV11-2 to TRBJ2-3, with a weak D call TRBD2 (6 bases). Trimming removed 6 bases at V and 11 bases at J, with 21 bases between. CDR1 SGHAT and CDR2 FQNNGV come from the germline V gene. The CDR3 totals 14 residues. This CDR3 reads CASRGREPFMRQYF. CDR3 nucleotide sequence: TGTGCCAGCAGGGGGCGGGAACCGTTTATGAGGCAGTATTTT.

V gene TRBV27 combines with J gene TRBJ2-2; possible D gene TRBD1, 5 bases. Trimming stripped 3 bases from V and 7 bases from J, with 6 bases between. The CDR3 covers 12 residues. The germline CDR1 and CDR2 sequences are MNHEY and SMNVEV (reference sequence). For the CDR3, the DNA is TGTGCCAGCAGTTTTGACAGCGGGGAGCTGTTTTTT. It yields the protein CASSFDSGELFF.